This T cell receptor beta chain came from a study of vaccination and CD4 T cells after COVID-19 (dated by TCRdb to about 2022). In terms of the full investigation: Every convalescent patient had a positive nasal swab PCR test for SARS-CoV-2, with mild disease in nine or ten patients and severe disease in one. Six males and four females were included in the convalescent cohort, with two Hispanic individuals, seven Caucasians, two Asians and one multiracial person represented. Two doses of either the Pfizer-BioNTech BNT162b2 vaccine (n=8) or the Moderna mRNA-1273 vaccine (n=2) were administered to participants. Post-COVID blood samples were collected from convalescent patients a median of roughly 100 days after diagnosis, with a range of roughly 30 to 170 days. Post-vaccine blood samples were obtained a median of roughly 75 days after the second vaccine dose, with a range of about 12 to 241 days. The cultures were stimulated with overlapping spike peptide pools from SARS-CoV-2 and from the common cold coronaviruses HCoV-NL63, HCoV-OC43 and HCoV-229E. As controls, cultures received a CEFX viral epitope pool (the positive control), an HIV-1 Nef peptide pool (the negative control), or no peptide at all. In 10 COVID-19 convalescent patients and a handful of infection-naive healthy vaccine recipients, the spike-specific CD4+ TCR repertoire before mRNA vaccination was compared with the repertoire after mRNA vaccination.

General study outcomes and caveats: Nearly all vaccine-specific clones in convalescent patients (304 of 307) were mono-reactive for SARS-CoV-2 spike rather than cross-reactive with common cold coronaviruses. In convalescent patients, a median roughly 83% of post-vaccine SARS-CoV-2-reactive clones were detected only after vaccination, and vaccine-specific priming was suggested by this finding. Although the median number of SARS-CoV-2-reactive clonotypes went up from 20 to 25 after infection to around 39 after vaccination, the increase was not significant. The number of convalescent patients in the study was relatively small, and the study did not examine early timepoints following natural infection.

Receptor amplification or capture employed PCR. At the Johns Hopkins FTIC core, DNA from the cultured CD4+ T cells underwent TCR sequencing with the Oncomine TCR Beta short-read assay. The QIAamp micro DNA kit was used to extract genomic DNA from the cultured CD4+ T cells. Oncomine TCR Beta libraries made from cultured CD4+ T cells were pooled using unique dual indexes and sequenced on an Illumina iSeq 100. As for how the authors treated the data: Non-productive sequences were filtered out, and CDR3s that did not start with C, did not end with F or W, or were shorter than 7 amino acids were discarded. The MANAFEST web application identified antigen-specific clonotypes by comparing peptide-stimulated wells against reference wells and other culture wells. An FDR below 0.05, an odds ratio above 5, and a productive frequency above 0.1% in at least two of three replicate wells were required for clones to be considered positive. Clonotypes that were significantly expanded in both SARS-CoV-2 spike wells and at least one common cold coronavirus spike condition were defined as cross-reactive. Using R version 3.6.1, CDR3 homology was evaluated through Levenshtein distances (stringdist) along with unrooted phylogenetic trees (ape). TCRdb applied fastp at Q25 and MiXCR to the public reads, then kept only in-frame beta chains. Records with the same CDR3 protein are collapsed into one entry carrying the most frequent genes and DNA. Here the V and J calls rest on TCRdb's processing, not on the authors' analysis. This sample gives 12,000 to 15,000 distinct CDR3 sequences in total; about 55% of them show up just once. The ten largest make up less than 7.5% of the sample.

Remarks on this clonotype: No antigen is known for it. There are no base qualities to consult, and no much larger clone falls within one base.

The sample's treatment or condition label is to be understood as: roughly nine-day PBMC culture with coronavirus spike peptide pools or control peptides (ViraFEST assay). To expand antigen-specific T cells with peptide pools and then pick out the expanded clonotypes through TCR sequencing, the study relied on the ViraFEST assay. The positive SARS-CoV-2 PCR tests of the convalescent patients were dated from March to December 2020, before the Alpha, Beta and Delta variants emerged in the United States. Two million PBMCs per well were cultured in IMDM with roughly 4.8% human AB serum and roughly 9.3 IU/ml IL-2, plus 10 ug/ml peptide pools. On days 3 and 7, half of the culture medium was replaced with fresh IL-2-containing medium. After ten to eleven days of culture, CD4+ T cells were isolated by negative selection using the EasySep CD4+ T cell isolation kit. PBMCs were separated from whole blood using Ficoll-Paque Plus gradient centrifugation and then either used fresh or cryopreserved at -140C. Triplicate wells were generally used for each culture condition.

Cut back by 2 bases and 1 base, the V and J ends lie 2 bases apart. Inclusive of the bounding cysteine and phenylalanine, the CDR3 is 12 residues long. Only CDR3 DNA is held: 36 bases, read in frame from base 1. For CDR1 and CDR2, the germline V gene (reference sequence) lists WNHNN and SYGVQD. The receptor was derived from a human donor who had recovered from COVID-19. Specimen: CD4+ T cells from blood, cultured in vitro. Here the chain combines TRBV10-1 and TRBJ1-1, with no reliable assignment of the D segment. The bases read TGCGCCAGCAGTGAGAGGAACACTGAAGCTTTCTTT. It specifies CASSERNTEAFF.